Described below is a single TCR beta chain sequence and its context. This CDR3 contains 12 residues. V lost 7 bases and J 6 bases, leaving 11 bases between the germline ends. The germline V gene encodes CDR1 SEHNR and CDR2 FQNEAQ (reference sequence). This sample is drawn from a study of metastatic and nonmetastatic thyroid tumors. Thyroid surgery took place with no prior treatment in any patient. TCRdb re-analyzed the PCR reads using MiXCR. The data hold about 32,000 clones, with 15% to 20% observed a single time. The chain joins TRBV7-9 to TRBJ2-3, with D perhaps TRBD2 (8 bases). The receptor comes from a female donor with papillary thyroid cancer or a benign thyroid nodule (not recorded which). Some clones in this sample may be carry-over from other donors' samples. The sample comprised blood. This CDR3 reads CASTGGGDTQYF. In nucleotides, the CDR3 is TGTGCCAGCACGGGAGGGGGCGATACGCAGTATTTT.